This is a list of T cell receptor beta chains from one sample in a study of blood T cell repertoires in COVID-19. Only in-frame clones appear in the TCRdb table, and some are missing; sequencing was by immunoSEQ multiplex PCR. The data show approximately 250,000 clones, with 70% to 90% seen just once and around 0.9% held by the top ten. The sequenced sample was PBMCs or T cells enriched from blood (not recorded which). Source of these receptors: a young woman who had recovered from COVID-19. CDR3s include the opening cysteine and the closing phenylalanine or tryptophan. D genes are given only for firm matches. Not all rows give a size; the values are once, few, many and, for expanded clones, a class.

TRBD1	-	TRBV19	TRBJ1-5	TGTGCCAGTAGGGACAGGTCCAATCAGCCCCAGCATTTT	CASRDRSNQPQHF
-	-	TRBV10-3	TRBJ1-2	TGTGCCATCAGTGAGGCGGCAGGGTTAGGTGGCTACACCTTC	CAISEAAGLGGYTF
TRBD1	-	TRBV11-3	TRBJ1-1	TGTGCCAGCACCCGTCCCCGAGAGACAGGGGGACGGACTGAAGCTTTCTTT	CASTRPRETGGRTEAFF
-	-	TRBV7-6	TRBJ2-1	TGTGCCAGCAGCTTAGCAGCAGGGCAAACCTACAATGAGCAGTTCTTC	CASSLAAGQTYNEQFF
-	-	TRBV28	TRBJ2-7	TGTGCCAGCAAGCCGGGGGAATCCTACGAGCAGTACTTC	CASKPGESYEQYF
-	-	TRBV27	TRBJ2-5	TGTGCCAGCAGTTTATCTTCGGGAGCCCAAGAGACCCAGTACTTC	CASSLSSGAQETQYF
-	-	TRBV28	TRBJ2-5	TGTGCCAGCGGCGGAGGGAGGGAGACCCAGTACTTC	CASGGGRETQYF
TRBD1	-	TRBV6-4	TRBJ1-2	TGTGCCAGCAGTGCTACGACAGGGGTTGTCTCTGGCTACACCTTC	CASSATTGVVSGYTF
-	-	TRBV4-3	TRBJ1-1	TGCGCCAGCAGCCAAGACACGGGAGGGGACACTGAAGCTTTCTTT	CASSQDTGGDTEAFF
TRBD2	once	TRBV13	TRBJ2-3	TGTGCCAGCAGCCCCACTGAGCGGGAGGCAGATACGCAGTATTTT	CASSPTEREADTQYF
-	-	TRBV5-1	TRBJ1-5	TGCGCCAGCAGCCCTGTGGGCGCTTCCAATCAGCCCCAGCATTTT	CASSPVGASNQPQHF
-	-	TRBV28	TRBJ1-1	TGTGCCAGCAGTTTAGTGGAGAGCTTGAACACTGAAGCTTTCTTT	CASSLVESLNTEAFF
TRBD2	-	TRBV6-1	TRBJ2-2	TGTGCCAGCAGTGAATCGGGGGGATGGGGCGGGGAGCTGTTTTTT	CASSESGGWGGELFF
-	-	TRBV21-1	TRBJ1-2	TGTGCCAGCAGCAAAGGGATAGGAGGGTCTGAGGGGAAAGGCTACACCTTC	CASSKGIGGSEGKGYTF
TRBD2	-	TRBV19	TRBJ2-1	TGTGCCAGTAGGGGACTAGCGGGCCCCAATGAGCAGTTCTTC	CASRGLAGPNEQFF
-	-	TRBV6-5	TRBJ2-3	TGTGCCAGCAGTTACTCACTAGGGCGCACAGATACGCAGTATTTT	CASSYSLGRTDTQYF
-	-	TRBV12-3/TRBV12-4	TRBJ1-4	TGTGCCAGCAGTTTGGGCGAAAAACTGTTTTTT	CASSLGEKLFF
-	-	TRBV18	TRBJ2-3	TGTGCCAGCTCACCACAGCGGCACACAGATACGCAGTATTTT	CASSPQRHTDTQYF
TRBD2	-	TRBV3-1/TRBV3-2	TRBJ2-7	TGTGCCAGCTCCGGGACTACCTCCTACGAGCAGTACTTC	CASSGTTSYEQYF
-	-	TRBV7-9	TRBJ2-3	TGTGCCAGCAGCTTAGAGGCTAGCCCACTCCGGGATACGCAGTATTTT	CASSLEASPLRDTQYF
TRBD1	-	TRBV5-6	TRBJ1-5	TGTGCCAGCAGCCCCGGACAGGGGACGTGGCCCCAGCATTTT	CASSPGQGTWPQHF
TRBD2	-	TRBV6-2/TRBV6-3	TRBJ2-3	TGTGCCAGCAGTTCGCGCGGGGGGCGCGGGAGAGATACGCAGTATTTT	CASSSRGGRGRDTQYF
TRBD1	-	TRBV27	TRBJ2-4	TGTGCCAGCAGATATTCCGGGACAGCCTTTTCTACGAACATTCAGTACTTC	CASRYSGTAFSTNIQYF
-	once	TRBV7-2	TRBJ1-5	TGTGCCAGCAGCCAGTACGATCAGCCCCAGCATTTT	CASSQYDQPQHF
-	-	TRBV21-1	TRBJ2-5	TGTGCCAGCAGCAAATCGGAGTACTTC	CASSKSEYF
TRBD1	-	TRBV2	TRBJ1-5	TGTGCCAGCAGGGGACAGGTTTCGGCTCAGCCCCAGCATTTT	CASRGQVSAQPQHF
-	-	TRBV12-3/TRBV12-4	TRBJ2-7	TGTGCCAGCAGTCCGTCGTACGAGCAGTACTTC	CASSPSYEQYF
-	-	TRBV6-2/TRBV6-3	TRBJ1-3	TGTGCCAGCAGTCGGAGGACCGGACTGGGAATCTCTGGAAACACCATATATTTT	CASSRRTGLGISGNTIYF
-	-	TRBV18	TRBJ2-7	TGTGCCAGCTCACCCATCTTACTGACTCGCTACGAGCAGTACTTC	CASSPILLTRYEQYF
TRBD1	-	TRBV5-4	TRBJ2-3	TGTGCCAGCAGCTTGGGGGGGACAGGGCTTACAGATACGCAGTATTTT	CASSLGGTGLTDTQYF
-	few	TRBV9	TRBJ1-1	TGTGCCAGCAGCGTTCGCGGGGCGCGCACTGAAGCTTTCTTT	CASSVRGARTEAFF
-	-	TRBV30	TRBJ1-2	TGTGCCTGGGACAGCTCCTATGGCTACACCTTC	CAWDSSYGYTF
-	-	TRBV15	TRBJ1-1	TGTGCCACCAGCAGAGATCGGCCCCGGAGGAACACTGAAGCTTTCTTT	CATSRDRPRRNTEAFF